This T cell receptor (beta chain) was recovered during a study of blood T cell repertoires in COVID-19. About the research overall: From the United States, Italy and Spain came samples of acute and convalescent COVID-19. Sources were T cells, B-cell-depleted T cells, or PBMCs; the material itself was cDNA or gDNA.

Authors' methods: Counts of nucleated cells, estimated from reference gene primer amplification, were obtained. TCRdb keeps only in-frame clones here, not all; method: immunoSEQ multiplex PCR. V, J and clone size reflect that table, while D and trimming were determined from the DNA. The sample has under 65,000 clones, 87% seen once. Patients of the Seattle cohort, enrolled during active infection, were followed longitudinally. The CDR3 sequence is 14 residues long. After removal of 7 bases from V and 6 bases from J, the junction contained 6 bases not matched to a gene. The germline CDR1 and CDR2 sequences are LNHDA and SQIVND (reference sequence).

The source material was peripheral blood. The chain joins TRBV19 to TRBJ2-1, with 10 bases matching TRBD2. This TCR came from a woman aged 55-75 years with COVID-19, enrolled during active disease. CDR3 sequence (DNA): TGTGCCAGTATCGCTAGCGGGGGTATCAATGAGCAGTTCTTC. Amino acid sequence: CASIASGGINEQFF.